This entry concerns a single T cell receptor beta chain. The sample originates from a study of T cell changes during pregnancy in multiple sclerosis. Germline V gene lookup returns CDR1 SGHRS and CDR2 YFSETQ. The CDR3 runs to 16 residues. After removal of 5 bases from V and 2 bases from J, the junction contained 9 bases not matched to a gene. TCRdb keeps only in-frame clones here, not all; method: immunoSEQ multiplex PCR. The sample records tens of thousands of clones, around 90% being singletons. This chain joins TRBV5-1 and TRBJ1-3, with 8 bases that match TRBD1. This TCR derives from a female donor with multiple sclerosis, enrolled in a pregnancy study. The specimen comprised peripheral blood, sampled in the third trimester of pregnancy. The CDR3 reads CASSPTTGAAGNTIYF. CDR3 nucleotides: TGCGCCAGCAGTCCGACGACAGGGGCGGCTGGAAACACCATATATTTT.